Following are 4 T cell receptor beta chains from one sample sequenced in a study of blood T cell repertoires in COVID-19. Assay used: immunoSEQ multiplex PCR; TCRdb lists only in-frame clones, some missing. Of some 200,000 clones in the sample, just under 85% are singletons; the top ten hold under 1.5%. The sample was PBMCs or T cells enriched from blood (not recorded which). Receptors originate from a woman in her thirties or forties with acute COVID-19.

The rearrangement links TRBV9 to TRBJ2-2, with D possibly matching TRBD1 (6 bases). V was pared by 3 bases and J by 4 bases, with 13 bases between. Germline assignment: CDR1 SGDLS and CDR2 YYNGEE. CDR3 length: 15 residues. The CDR3 sequence is CASSDGTSVTGELFF. CDR3 nucleotide sequence: TGTGCCAGCAGCGACGGGACATCGGTCACCGGGGAGCTGTTTTTT.

The chain joins TRBV29-1 to TRBJ1-2, with D tentatively TRBD1 (5 bases). V was clipped by 8 bases and J by 1 base, with 8 bases between them. Germline V gene data show CDR1 as SQVTM and CDR2 as ANQGSEA. The CDR3 has 11 amino acids. In nucleotides, the CDR3 is TGCAGCTTCGACAGTAACTATGGCTACACCTTC. This sequence encodes CSFDSNYGYTF.

V is TRBV12-5 and J is TRBJ1-4; possibly TRBD1 for D (6 bases). The CDR3 sequence is 15 residues long. Germline V gene sequence: CDR1 LGHNT, CDR2 FRNRAP. Between the trimmed V and J ends, which lost 7 bases and 8 bases, there was a span of 20 bases. CDR3 sequence reads: CASVPTGRVEEKLFF. In DNA form, the CDR3 reads TGTGCTAGTGTTCCCACAGGGAGGGTTGAAGAAAAACTGTTTTTT.

The CDR3, as DNA: TGCGCCAGCAGCCTGGACAGTTCGGGGAATGAAAAACTGTTTTTT. Its translation: CASSLDSSGNEKLFF. The rearrangement joins TRBV5-1 to TRBJ1-4; D is possibly TRBD1 (6 bases). Between the trimmed V and J ends, which lost 4 bases and 5 bases, there was a span of 15 bases. The CDR3 covers 15 residues. Germline lookup yields CDR1 SGHRS and CDR2 YFSETQ.